This T cell receptor beta chain comes out of a study of CD8+ T cells in alopecia areata. Study at large: Twice daily, treated patients received 5 to 10 mg of oral tofacitinib. Points from the study as a whole: TCRs were shared less clearly across patients than in mice, possibly for HLA-related reasons. Scalp samples also yield sequences of resident alphabeta T cells from normal skin.

As for this clone: Its antigen is currently unknown.

Alopecia areata patients gave lesional scalp punch biopsies and peripheral blood samples. As the sequencing template, cDNA was produced by extracting RNA and reverse transcribing it. Sequenced by immunoSEQ multiplex PCR; TCRdb stores in-frame clones only, minus some. The data show approximately 13,000 clones, 55% to 60% seen once. The CDR3 has 13 residues. Germline-derived CDR1 and CDR2 are MGHRA and YSYEKL. Trimming cost V 0 bases and J 0 bases, with 3 bases left between them. This clonotype was sampled from a human donor with alopecia areata. The chain uses TRBV4-1 and TRBJ2-7; D is uncertain. Source: skin, taken at week 0. The CDR3 coding sequence is TGCGCCAGCAGCCAAGATATCTCCTACGAGCAGTACTTC. It yields the protein CASSQDISYEQYF.